The rows below give T cell receptor beta chains drawn from one sample of a study of shared clonotypes between healthy human individuals. Profiling relied on immunoSEQ multiplex PCR, and the TCRdb table lists in-frame clones only, not all of them. The sample lists about 560,000 clones, roughly four fifths seen once, with about 12% in the top ten. Sequencing input: PBMCs. Receptors were obtained from a woman between 40 and 55 years old in good health. Some clones in this sample may be carry-over from other donors' samples. CDR3s include the opening cysteine and the closing phenylalanine or tryptophan. Each record gives: clone size, J gene, V gene, D gene, CDR3 DNA, CDR3 protein. D genes are given only for firm matches. Part of the rows lack a size; the others show once, few, many or a class for expanded clones.

-,TRBJ1-2,TRBV19,TRBD1,TGTGCCAGTAGTACCTCCCGGGACAGGATCGGCTACACCTTC,CASSTSRDRIGYTF
-,TRBJ1-2,TRBV7-9,-,TGTGCCAGCAGCCCAGCCCATGGGGACATCCTTAGGGGTAACTATGGCTACACCTTC,CASSPAHGDILRGNYGYTF
-,TRBJ2-3,TRBV10-1,-,TGCGCCAGCCCGCCCCGGAAGGCGGGAACAGATACGCAGTATTTT,CASPPRKAGTDTQYF
-,TRBJ2-7,TRBV28,TRBD2,TGTGCCAGCAGTTTGGGCTCCGGGGACTACTCCTACGAGCAGTACTTC,CASSLGSGDYSYEQYF
-,TRBJ2-7,TRBV30,TRBD1,TGTGCCTGGAGTGTCGGGACAGGCTACGAGCAGTACTTC,CAWSVGTGYEQYF
-,TRBJ2-7,TRBV9,-,TGTGCCAGCAGCGTAGCGGGCGCTTCCTACGAGCAGTACTTC,CASSVAGASYEQYF
-,TRBJ2-5,TRBV10-3,TRBD2,TGTGCCATCAGTGCCGCGGGGGGGAGGGAGACCCAGTACTTC,CAISAAGGRETQYF
-,TRBJ2-3,TRBV28,-,TGTGCCAGCAGACGCAGGGGAGTAGCTCTCACAGATACGCAGTATTTT,CASRRRGVALTDTQYF
many,TRBJ2-2,TRBV7-3,TRBD2,TGTGCCAGCAGCTTAATCCCAGCGGGAAATCTCGGGGAGCTGTTTTTT,CASSLIPAGNLGELFF
-,TRBJ1-1,TRBV15,-,TGTGCCACCAGCAGAGATATGCTCAGGGCCCCTGAAGCTTTCTTT,CATSRDMLRAPEAFF
-,TRBJ2-3,TRBV27,-,TGTGCCAGCAGACCCCAAGCGAGGGGTACGCAGTATTTT,CASRPQARGTQYF
-,TRBJ1-1,TRBV7-3,-,TGTGCCAGCAGCTTATCGGGGTATAACACTGAAGCTTTCTTT,CASSLSGYNTEAFF
-,TRBJ1-2,TRBV27,-,TGTGCCAGCAGTCCAGCGGGCCCCCGGGGTAACTATGGCTACACCTTC,CASSPAGPRGNYGYTF
-,TRBJ2-5,TRBV2,TRBD2,TGTGCCAGCAACGGGCCCGCCGGGAGGGCACAACAAGAGACCCAGTACTTC,CASNGPAGRAQQETQYF
-,TRBJ2-5,TRBV6-5,TRBD1,TGTGCCTGGGACAGATTACAAGAGACCCAGTACTTC,CAWDRLQETQYF
-,TRBJ2-7,TRBV4-3,TRBD2,TGCGCCAGCAGCCAAGAGGTGGGAGGGACCTACGAGCAGTACTTC,CASSQEVGGTYEQYF
-,TRBJ2-7,TRBV5-6,TRBD1,TGTGCCAGCAGCGCGGTCGGACAGGGGAGCAACGGGCAGTACTTC,CASSAVGQGSNGQYF
-,TRBJ1-1,TRBV5-1,-,TGCGCCAGCTTTATGGGGACGGCGAACACTGAAGCTTTCTTT,CASFMGTANTEAFF
once,TRBJ2-3,TRBV5-1,TRBD2,TGCGCCAGCAGCTCGAGGGGTGTAGGTGGGAGGGCCGTAGATACGCAGTATTTT,CASSSRGVGGRAVDTQYF
-,TRBJ2-7,TRBV19,TRBD2,TGTGCCAGTAGTATGGGGACTACCACCTACGAGCAGTACTTC,CASSMGTTTYEQYF
-,TRBJ2-2,TRBV7-2,TRBD1,TGTGCCAGCAGCTTAAAGGACAGGGGGCCGAACACCGGGGAGCTGTTTTTT,CASSLKDRGPNTGELFF
few,TRBJ1-2,TRBV28,TRBD1,TGTGCCAGCAGTCTACAGGGGGGAAGTAGAGGCTACACCTTC,CASSLQGGSRGYTF
-,TRBJ2-5,TRBV28,TRBD2,TGTGCCAGCAGTTTTCTAGCGGCCCAAGAGACCCAGTACTTC,CASSFLAAQETQYF
-,TRBJ2-7,TRBV29-1,TRBD2,TGCAGCGTTGCCTCGGGACTAGCGGGACTCTACGAGCAGTACTTC,CSVASGLAGLYEQYF
-,TRBJ2-6,TRBV9,-,TGTGCCAGCAGCGTAGACTTGGGGGCCAACGTCCTGACTTTC,CASSVDLGANVLTF
-,TRBJ2-1,TRBV7-9,TRBD2,TGTGCCAGCAGCCGGACTAGCGGGAGCAATGAGCAGTTCTTC,CASSRTSGSNEQFF
-,TRBJ2-5,TRBV13,-,TGTGCCAGCAGCTCAAGACACCTCCAAGAGACCCAGTACTTC,CASSSRHLQETQYF
-,TRBJ1-1,TRBV11-2,-,TGTGCCAGCAGCTTGGAGAGGAACACTGAAGCTTTCTTT,CASSLERNTEAFF
-,TRBJ2-3,TRBV5-1,-,TGCGCCAGCAGCGAAGCAGCTAGCACAGATACGCAGTATTTT,CASSEAASTDTQYF
-,TRBJ2-5,TRBV18,-,TGTGCCAGCTCACCGACGTCCGGGGGCGAGACCCAGTACTTC,CASSPTSGGETQYF
few,TRBJ2-1,TRBV4-2,-,TGTGCCAGCAGCCAAGAGATGGACAGAGCCTACAATGAGCAGTTCTTC,CASSQEMDRAYNEQFF
-,TRBJ2-2,TRBV2,TRBD1,TGTGCCAGCAGTGAAACAGGGGGCAACACCGGGGAGCTGTTTTTT,CASSETGGNTGELFF
once,TRBJ2-7,TRBV19,TRBD1,TGTGCCAGTAGTATAGCCGCAGGGGGCATAACCTACGAGCAGTACTTC,CASSIAAGGITYEQYF
-,TRBJ2-1,TRBV5-1,TRBD2,TGCGCTAGCAGCTTGGGCGTTGGGGGGAGGGCCGGAAATGAGCAGTTCTTC,CASSLGVGGRAGNEQFF
-,TRBJ2-3,TRBV30,-,TGTGCCTGGAGTTGGACAGATACGCAGTATTTT,CAWSWTDTQYF
-,TRBJ1-4,TRBV21-1,-,TGTGCCAGCAGCAAACCCCCGGGAGCAACTAATGAAAAACTGTTTTTT,CASSKPPGATNEKLFF
-,TRBJ2-2,TRBV6-6,-,TGTGCCAGCAATCGGGACGGGATTAACACCGGGGAGCTGTTTTTT,CASNRDGINTGELFF
-,TRBJ2-1,TRBV20-1,-,TGCAGTGCGCCCATGTACAATGAGCAGTTCTTC,CSAPMYNEQFF
-,TRBJ1-5,TRBV19,TRBD1,TGTGCCAGTAAGGGACAGGGGGAGGCTCAGCCCCAGCATTTT,CASKGQGEAQPQHF
-,TRBJ2-3,TRBV9,-,TGTGCCAGCAGCGCTGGGGACAGCACAGATACGCAGTATTTT,CASSAGDSTDTQYF
few,TRBJ1-2,TRBV27,-,TGTGCCAGCAGCCCCACGTTTTGGGGGACACTCGGCGACTATGGCTACACCTTC,CASSPTFWGTLGDYGYTF
-,TRBJ2-7,TRBV19,TRBD2,TGTGCCAGTAGTAATCCGGGACTACAATACGAGCAGTACTTC,CASSNPGLQYEQYF
-,TRBJ2-1,TRBV2,-,TGTGCCAGCAGTGAAGCGCTCTTAATCGCCTACAATGAGCAGTTCTTC,CASSEALLIAYNEQFF
once,TRBJ2-1,TRBV6-5,-,TGTGCCAGCAGTTACTGGGCTGACAATGAGCAGTTCTTC,CASSYWADNEQFF
many,TRBJ2-1,TRBV27,TRBD1,TGTGCCAGCAGTTTGGGACAGCCCCGGTACAATGAGCAGTTCTTC,CASSLGQPRYNEQFF
-,TRBJ2-7,TRBV7-9,TRBD2,TGTGCCAGCAGCTTAATCGGGACTAGCGGTGAGCAGTACTTC,CASSLIGTSGEQYF
-,TRBJ2-3,TRBV6-1,TRBD2,TGTGCCAGCATTCTAGCGGGTCCAGATACGCAGTATTTT,CASILAGPDTQYF
-,TRBJ1-1,TRBV4-3,-,TGCGCCAGCAGCCAAGAATCGATCGGGGGCGGGACTGAAGCTTTCTTT,CASSQESIGGGTEAFF
-,TRBJ2-3,TRBV5-1,TRBD2,TGCGCCAGCAGCTCAGGACTAGCGGGAGTTCCCGATACGCAGTATTTT,CASSSGLAGVPDTQYF